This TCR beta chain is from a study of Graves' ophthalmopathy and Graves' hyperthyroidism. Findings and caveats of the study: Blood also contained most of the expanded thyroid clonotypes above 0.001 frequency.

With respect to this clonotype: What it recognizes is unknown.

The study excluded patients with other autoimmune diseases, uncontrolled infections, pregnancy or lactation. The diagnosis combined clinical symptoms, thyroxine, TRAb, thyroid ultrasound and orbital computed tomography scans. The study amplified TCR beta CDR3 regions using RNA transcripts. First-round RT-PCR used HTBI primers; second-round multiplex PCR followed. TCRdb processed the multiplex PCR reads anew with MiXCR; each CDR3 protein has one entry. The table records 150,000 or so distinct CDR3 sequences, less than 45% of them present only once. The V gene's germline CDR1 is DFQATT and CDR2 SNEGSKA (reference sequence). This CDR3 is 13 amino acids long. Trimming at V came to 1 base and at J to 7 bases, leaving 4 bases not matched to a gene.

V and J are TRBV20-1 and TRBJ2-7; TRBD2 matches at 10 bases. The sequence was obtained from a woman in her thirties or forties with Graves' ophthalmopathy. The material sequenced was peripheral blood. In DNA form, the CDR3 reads TGCAGTGCTAGAGGCCTAGCGGGAGTGGAGCAGTACTTC. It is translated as CSARGLAGVEQYF.